The following is a TCR beta chain sequence with its context. The data originate from a study of T cell responses to AZD1222 COVID-19 vaccine. Assay: immunoSEQ multiplex PCR; the TCRdb copy retains only in-frame clones and omits some. Seen here are roughly 51,000 clones, approximately 88% observed once, and the top ten hold roughly 15%. V lost 2 bases to trimming and J lost 8 bases, with 12 bases between them. Per germline, CDR1 SGHTA and CDR2 FQGNSA. CDR3 length: 13 amino acids. V usage is TRBV7-2 and J usage is TRBJ1-2; maybe TRBD1 (5 bases). This clonotype originated in an adult who received the AZD1222 COVID-19 vaccine. The material was peripheral blood, obtained 28 days after the second AZD1222 dose. The chain's CDR3 is CASSLSNTGGYTF. DNA for the CDR3: TGTGCCAGCAGCTTATCTAACACAGGAGGCTACACCTTC.